This entry is about one T cell receptor (beta chain). Its antigen remains unidentified. The data are from a study of T cell clones after liver transplantation. Study summary: Third-party-reactive TCRbeta sequences from pre-transplant mixed lymphocyte reactions served as antigen-independent comparators. General observations from the study: Conclusions were preliminary, with small, heterogeneous patient groups.

The germline V gene has CDR1 SGHTA and CDR2 FQGNSA. The CDR3 sequence is 16 residues long. V was shortened by 1 base and J by 0 bases, with 11 bases between the two germline ends. Sequencing was performed with immunoSEQ multiplex PCR; in TCRdb, only in-frame clones are kept and a portion is missing. The sample holds tens of thousands of clones, around 85% seen once. The chain recombines TRBV7-2 with TRBJ2-3; D unresolved. The source is a human donor who received a liver transplant. The input for sequencing was CD4+ T cells from blood, taken before liver transplant. The CDR3 here is CASSLVRAISTDTQYF. The CDR3 bases are TGTGCCAGCAGCTTAGTCCGAGCTATTAGCACAGATACGCAGTATTTT.